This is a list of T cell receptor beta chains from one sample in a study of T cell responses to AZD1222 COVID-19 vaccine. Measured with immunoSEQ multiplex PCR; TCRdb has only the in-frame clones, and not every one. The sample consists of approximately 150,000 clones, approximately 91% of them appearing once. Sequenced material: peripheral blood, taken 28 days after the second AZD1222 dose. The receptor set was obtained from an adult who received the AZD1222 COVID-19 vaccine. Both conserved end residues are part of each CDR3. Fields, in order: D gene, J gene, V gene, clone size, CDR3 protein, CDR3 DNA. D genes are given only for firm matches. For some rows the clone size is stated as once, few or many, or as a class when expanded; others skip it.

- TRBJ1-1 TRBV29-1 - CSVVLGNTEAFF TGCAGCGTTGTGTTGGGGAACACTGAAGCTTTCTTT
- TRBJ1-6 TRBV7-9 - CASSLALAGNSPLHF TGTGCCAGCAGCTTAGCTCTCGCGGGTAATTCACCCCTCCACTTT
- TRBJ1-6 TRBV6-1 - CASSDYTQRANSPLHF TGTGCCAGCAGTGACTACACCCAGAGGGCGAATTCACCCCTCCACTTT
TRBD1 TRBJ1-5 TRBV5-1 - CASSLGTGGSNQPQHF TGCGCCAGCAGCTTGGGGACAGGGGGTAGCAATCAGCCCCAGCATTTT
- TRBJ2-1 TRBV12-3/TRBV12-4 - CASSGTFGEQFF TGTGCCAGCAGCGGGACTTTCGGTGAGCAGTTCTTC
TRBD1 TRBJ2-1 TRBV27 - CASKRTGTYNEQFF TGTGCCAGCAAGAGGACAGGAACATACAATGAGCAGTTCTTC
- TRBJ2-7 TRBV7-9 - CASSFLTGEQYF TGTGCCAGCAGCTTTTTAACCGGGGAGCAGTACTTC
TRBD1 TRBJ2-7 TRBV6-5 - CASSSQTGGDEQYF TGTGCCAGCTCTAGCCAGACAGGGGGCGACGAGCAGTACTTC
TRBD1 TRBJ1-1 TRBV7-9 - CASSWTGDTEAFF TGTGCCAGCAGTTGGACAGGGGACACTGAAGCTTTCTTT
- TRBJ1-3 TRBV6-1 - CASSETFTYSGNTIYF TGTGCCAGCAGTGAAACTTTCACTTACTCTGGAAACACCATATATTTT
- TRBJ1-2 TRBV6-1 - CASSEPPGQHGYTF TGTGCCAGCAGTGAACCCCCGGGACAACATGGCTACACCTTC
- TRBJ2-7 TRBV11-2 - CASSTGTGLQYF TGTGCCAGCAGCACCGGGACGGGTCTGCAGTACTTC
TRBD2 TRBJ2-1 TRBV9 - CASSVGKGLALRDEQFF TGTGCCAGCAGCGTAGGAAAGGGACTAGCCCTACGGGATGAGCAGTTCTTC
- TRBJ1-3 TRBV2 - CASRLEFTIYF TGTGCCAGCAGGCTGGAGTTTACCATATATTTT
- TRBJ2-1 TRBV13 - CASSLAGPPYNEQFF TGTGCCAGCAGCTTAGCGGGACCCCCCTACAATGAGCAGTTCTTC
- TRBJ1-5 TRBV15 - CATSLQGGNQPQHF TGTGCCACCAGCCTACAGGGTGGCAATCAGCCCCAGCATTTT
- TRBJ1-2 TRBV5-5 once CASRAPPDDGYTF TGTGCCAGCAGGGCCCCACCCGATGATGGCTACACCTTC
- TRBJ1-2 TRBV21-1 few CASTLWGREVGDYGYTF TGTGCCAGCACCCTCTGGGGCAGGGAGGTAGGGGACTATGGCTACACCTTC
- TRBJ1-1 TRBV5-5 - CASSWMGGTEAFF TGTGCCAGCAGCTGGATGGGGGGCACTGAAGCTTTCTTT
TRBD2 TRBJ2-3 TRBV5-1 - CASSLARASGGTDTQYF TGCGCCAGCAGCTTGGCCAGGGCTAGCGGGGGCACAGATACGCAGTATTTT
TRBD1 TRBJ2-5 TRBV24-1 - CATSDFAGTAGETQYF TGTGCCACCAGTGATTTTGCCGGGACAGCCGGGGAGACCCAGTACTTC
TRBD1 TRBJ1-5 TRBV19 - CASGTVIQPQHF TGTGCCAGTGGGACAGTTATCCAGCCCCAGCATTTT
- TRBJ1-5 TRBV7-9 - CASSTWRGGEGQPQHF TGTGCCAGCAGCACCTGGAGGGGGGGCGAGGGTCAGCCCCAGCATTTT
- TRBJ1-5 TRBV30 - CAWSDRNNQPQHF TGTGCCTGGAGTGATCGGAATAATCAGCCCCAGCATTTT
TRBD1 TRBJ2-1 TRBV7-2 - CASSLVQGVGNEQFF TGTGCCAGCAGCTTAGTACAGGGGGTGGGCAATGAGCAGTTCTTC
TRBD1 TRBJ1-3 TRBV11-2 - CASRDSFSGNTIYF TGTGCCAGTAGGGACAGCTTCTCTGGAAACACCATATATTTT
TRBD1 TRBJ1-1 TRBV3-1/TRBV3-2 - CASSQETGTEMGAFF TGTGCCAGCAGCCAAGAGACCGGGACAGAAATGGGAGCTTTCTTT
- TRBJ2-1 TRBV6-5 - CASRGWGESYNEQFF TGTGCCAGCAGAGGGTGGGGGGAGAGCTACAATGAGCAGTTCTTC
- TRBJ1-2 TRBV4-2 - CASSQGVQGGNYGYTF TGTGCCAGCAGCCAAGGGGTACAGGGAGGCAACTATGGCTACACCTTC
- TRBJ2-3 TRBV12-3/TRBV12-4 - CASSFTDTQYF TGTGCCAGCAGCTTCACAGATACGCAGTATTTT
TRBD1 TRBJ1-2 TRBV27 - CASSLNRPGQGSDGYTF TGTGCCAGCAGTTTAAACCGTCCGGGACAGGGATCCGATGGCTACACCTTC
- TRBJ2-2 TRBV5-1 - CASRDGSGIGGELFF TGCGCCAGCAGGGACGGTTCAGGGATAGGCGGGGAGCTGTTTTTT
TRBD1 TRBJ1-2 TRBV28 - CASSSDRVGYTF TGTGCCAGCAGTTCAGACAGGGTTGGCTACACCTTC
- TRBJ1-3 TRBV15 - CATSGKSQGGSGNTIYF TGTGCCACCAGCGGAAAGAGCCAGGGAGGCTCTGGAAACACCATATATTTT
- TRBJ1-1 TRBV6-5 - CASSYSWSQNTEAFF TGTGCCAGCAGTTACTCTTGGAGCCAGAACACTGAAGCTTTCTTT
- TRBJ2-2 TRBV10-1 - CASSESWTANTGELFF TGCGCCAGCAGTGAGTCTTGGACAGCGAACACCGGGGAGCTGTTTTTT
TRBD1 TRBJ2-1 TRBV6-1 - CASSDSDRGRYNEQFF TGTGCCAGCAGTGATTCTGACAGGGGGCGTTACAATGAGCAGTTCTTC
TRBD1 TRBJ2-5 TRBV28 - CASIPGGRETQYF TGTGCCAGCATTCCAGGGGGCAGAGAGACCCAGTACTTC
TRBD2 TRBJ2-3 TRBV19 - CASSLGGLAGADTQYF TGTGCCAGTAGTCTCGGGGGACTAGCGGGGGCAGATACGCAGTATTTT
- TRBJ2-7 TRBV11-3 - CASSLVADTYEQYF TGTGCCAGCAGCTTAGTAGCGGATACCTACGAGCAGTACTTC
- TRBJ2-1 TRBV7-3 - CASSPTVVWKSEQFF TGTGCCAGCAGCCCGACTGTGGTGTGGAAGAGTGAGCAGTTCTTC
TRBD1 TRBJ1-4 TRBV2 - CASSDNASGRGALFF TGTGCCAGCAGTGATAATGCCTCGGGCAGGGGGGCCCTGTTTTTT
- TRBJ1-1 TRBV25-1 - CASSDTSRGTEAFF TGTGCCAGCAGTGATACCAGTAGGGGCACTGAAGCTTTCTTT
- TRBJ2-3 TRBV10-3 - CAISGGATQYF TGTGCCATCAGTGGTGGCGCTACGCAGTATTTT
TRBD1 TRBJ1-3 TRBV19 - CASRRGQNSGNTIYF TGTGCCAGTAGGCGGGGACAGAACTCTGGAAACACCATATATTTT
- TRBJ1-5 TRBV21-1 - CASMSRDRSHSNQPQHF TGTGCCAGCATGAGCCGGGACAGATCTCATAGCAATCAGCCCCAGCATTTT
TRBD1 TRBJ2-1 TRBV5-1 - CATRRGGDFYNEQFF TGCGCCACCCGGCGAGGGGGCGACTTCTACAATGAGCAGTTCTTC
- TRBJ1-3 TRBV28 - CASSPWTDRGSGNTIYF TGTGCCAGTAGTCCGTGGACGGACCGTGGCTCTGGAAACACCATATATTTT
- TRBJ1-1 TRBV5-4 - CASSLVGALNTEAFF TGTGCCAGCAGCTTGGTTGGGGCCTTGAACACTGAAGCTTTCTTT
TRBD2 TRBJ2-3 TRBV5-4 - CASSLAGADTQYF TGTGCCAGCAGCTTAGCGGGAGCTGATACGCAGTATTTT
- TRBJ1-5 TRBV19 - CASRAGNQPQHF TGTGCCAGTAGAGCCGGGAATCAGCCCCAGCATTTT
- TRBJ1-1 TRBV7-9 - CASSFRDNTEAFF TGTGCCAGCAGCTTTCGGGACAACACTGAAGCTTTCTTT